The clone carrying this T cell receptor beta chain was found many times. The antigen is unknown. Germline V lookup: CDR1 SGHTA, CDR2 FQGTGA. V lost 5 bases, J lost 8 bases, and 15 bases lay in between. CDR3 size: 13 residues. The data originate from a study of regulatory T cells in long-lasting Graves disease. Regarding the study as a whole: Rather than thyroid tissue, only peripheral blood underwent study. Persistent disease was associated with favored TRBV28 usage and with favored use of TRBJ1-2 and TRBJ2-5.

The time point was: newly diagnosed GD, antithyroid drugs for less than 3 months. RNA from PBMCs was the source of the TCR library. Investigators prepared the TCR beta libraries by applying iRepertoire HTBI primers and Arm-PCR of CDR3 regions. MiXCR was run by TCRdb on the multiplex PCR reads, yielding one entry per CDR3 protein. The sample consists of around 400,000 distinct CDR3 sequences, approximately 12% of them appearing once. These records were also assigned to another study, of T cells in Graves' hyperthyroidism and ophthalmopathy. That source reports: HTBI primers were the set used in a first-round RT-PCR of the TCR CDR3.

Sequencing was performed on peripheral blood mononuclear cells (PBMCs), taken at new diagnosis, from a patient treated with antithyroid drugs. The genes are TRBV7-3 and TRBJ1-1; D is possibly TRBD1 (5 bases). This receptor was taken from a woman younger than 35 with Graves disease. Here the CDR3 reads CASSRGGREEAFF. The CDR3 DNA reads TGTGCCAGCAGCCGGGGGGGGAGAGAGGAAGCTTTCTTT.